This entry concerns a single TCR beta chain. The protocol was immunoSEQ multiplex PCR, while the TCRdb copy is restricted to in-frame clones and leaves out a portion. The repertoire holds about 190,000 clones, with around 90% as singletons. This specimen belongs to a study of blood T cell repertoires in COVID-19. As for the study in general: Whether acute or convalescent, the COVID-19 samples came from the United States, Italy and Spain. The analysed material was cDNA or gDNA that came from T cells, B-cell-depleted T cells, or PBMCs.

Per germline, CDR1 LGHNT and CDR2 FRNRAP. This CDR3 region has 13 residues. Trimming took 1 base from V and 5 from J, leaving 8 bases between them. The J gene is TRBJ2-5, the V gene TRBV12-5, with unresolved D. The TCR sequence derives from a man aged 40-49 years with acute or convalescent COVID-19. The specimen sequenced was peripheral blood. Here the CDR3 reads CASGLARKETQYF. CDR3 DNA: TGTGCTAGTGGTTTGGCTAGGAAGGAGACCCAGTACTTC. Supplemented by reference TRBV12-5 and TRBJ2-5, the full variable domain reads DARVTQTPRHKVTEMGQEVTMRCQPILGHNTVFWYRQTMMQGLELLAYFRNRAPLDDSGMPKDRFSAEMPDATLATLKIQPSEPRDSAVYFCASGLARKETQYFGPGTRLLVL.